The following is a T cell receptor beta chain sequence with its context. Its antigen is currently unknown. Trimming left V 3 bases short and J 4 bases short, with 13 bases between. Germline V CDR1 and CDR2: SGHRS, YFSETQ. The CDR3 runs 14 residues. Reverse transcription used about 0.45 to 1 ug RNA and random hexamers. TCRdb re-called the immunoSEQ multiplex PCR reads through MiXCR, storing one row per CDR3 protein. The sample lists 120,000 or so distinct CDR3 sequences; just under 95% were seen once. The record originates from a study of CD8 T cells in Susac syndrome. Regarding the study as a whole: It was acknowledged in the study that its TCR sequencing and HLA analysis involved a relatively small number of individuals.

The receptor's source is a human donor with Susac syndrome. The sequencing input was CD8+ T cells from PBMCs. The chain joins TRBV5-1 to TRBJ1-1; D may be TRBD1 (5 bases). The CDR3 sequence is CASSSSGWATEAFF. CDR3 nucleotides: TGCGCCAGCAGCTCTTCAGGGTGGGCCACTGAAGCTTTCTTT.